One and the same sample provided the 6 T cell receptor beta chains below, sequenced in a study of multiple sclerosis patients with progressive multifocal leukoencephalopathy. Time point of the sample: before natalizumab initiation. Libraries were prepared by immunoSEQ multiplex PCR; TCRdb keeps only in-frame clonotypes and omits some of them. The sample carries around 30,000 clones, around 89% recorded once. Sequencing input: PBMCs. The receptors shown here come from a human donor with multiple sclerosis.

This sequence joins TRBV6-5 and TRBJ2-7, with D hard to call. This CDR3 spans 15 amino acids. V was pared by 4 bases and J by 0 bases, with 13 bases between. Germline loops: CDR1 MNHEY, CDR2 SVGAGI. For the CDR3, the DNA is TGTGCCAGCAGTTCTGCTTATTCTTACTCCTACGAGCAGTACTTC. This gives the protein CASSSAYSYSYEQYF.

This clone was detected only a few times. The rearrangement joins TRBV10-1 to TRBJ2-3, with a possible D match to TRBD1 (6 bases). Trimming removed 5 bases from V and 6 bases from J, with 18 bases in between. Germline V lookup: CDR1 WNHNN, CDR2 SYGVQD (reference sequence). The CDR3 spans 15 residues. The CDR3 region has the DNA TGCGCCAGCAGTTCCTATCGGGACACGAGGGATACGCAGTATTTT. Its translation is CASSSYRDTRDTQYF.

CDR3 nucleotide sequence: TGTGCCAGTAGTTCCAATGGAGCGGGAGTAGGCTACGAGCAGTACTTC. Translating gives CASSSNGAGVGYEQYF. The chain employs TRBV19 and TRBJ2-7; 8 positions match TRBD2. Per the germline V gene, CDR1 is LNHDA and CDR2 is SQIVND (reference sequence). J was trimmed by 3 bases and V by 5 bases; bases with no gene match: 12. This CDR3 comprises 16 residues.

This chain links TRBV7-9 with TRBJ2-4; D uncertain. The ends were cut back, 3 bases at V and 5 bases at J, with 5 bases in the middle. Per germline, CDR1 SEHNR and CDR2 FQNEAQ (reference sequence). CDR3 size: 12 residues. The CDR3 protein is CASSFRENIQYF. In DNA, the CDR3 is TGTGCCAGCAGCTTTAGAGAAAACATTCAGTACTTC.

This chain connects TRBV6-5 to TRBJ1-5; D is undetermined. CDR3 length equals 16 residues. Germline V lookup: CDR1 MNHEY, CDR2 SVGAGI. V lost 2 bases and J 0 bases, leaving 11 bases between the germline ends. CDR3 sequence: CASSYPRRNSNQPQHF. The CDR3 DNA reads TGTGCCAGCAGTTACCCCCGCAGGAATAGCAATCAGCCCCAGCATTTT.

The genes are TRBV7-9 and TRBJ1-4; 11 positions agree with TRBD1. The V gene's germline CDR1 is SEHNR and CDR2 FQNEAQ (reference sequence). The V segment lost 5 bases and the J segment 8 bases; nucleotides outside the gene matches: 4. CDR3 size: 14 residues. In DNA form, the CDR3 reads TGTGCCAGCAGCACCGGGACAGGGGGAGAAAAACTGTTTTTT. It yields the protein CASSTGTGGEKLFF.